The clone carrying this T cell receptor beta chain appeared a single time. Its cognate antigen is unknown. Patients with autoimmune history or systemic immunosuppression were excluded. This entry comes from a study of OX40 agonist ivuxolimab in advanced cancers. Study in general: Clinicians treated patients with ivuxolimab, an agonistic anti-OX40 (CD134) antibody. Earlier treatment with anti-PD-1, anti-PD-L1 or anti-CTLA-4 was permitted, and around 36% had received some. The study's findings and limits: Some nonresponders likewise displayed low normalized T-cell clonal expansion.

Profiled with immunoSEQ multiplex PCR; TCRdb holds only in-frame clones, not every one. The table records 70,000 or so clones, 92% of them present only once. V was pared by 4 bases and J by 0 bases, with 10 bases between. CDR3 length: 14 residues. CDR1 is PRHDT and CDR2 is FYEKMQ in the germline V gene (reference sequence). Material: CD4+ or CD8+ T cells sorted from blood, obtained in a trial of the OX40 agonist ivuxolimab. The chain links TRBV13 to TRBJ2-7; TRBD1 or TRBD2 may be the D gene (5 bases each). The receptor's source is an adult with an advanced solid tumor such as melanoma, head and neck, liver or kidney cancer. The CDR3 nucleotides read TGTGCCAGCAGCTCGTGGGGGAGCTCCTACGAGCAGTACTTC. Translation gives CASSSWGSSYEQYF.